This T cell receptor (beta chain) comes out of a study of shared clonotypes between healthy human individuals. Study-wide background: Donors had three CD4 naive, three CD4 memory, two CD8 naive and one CD8 memory plate apiece.

CD45RO-negative, CCR7-selected cells formed the naive CD8 fraction, which excluded terminally differentiated effector memory CD45RA+ cells. Profiling relied on immunoSEQ multiplex PCR, and the TCRdb table lists in-frame clones only, not all of them. The repertoire holds nearly 600,000 clones, with roughly 95% as singletons. This CDR3 is built from 13 residues. V gave up 4 bases and J gave up 3 bases, with 9 bases separating them. Germline-derived CDR1 and CDR2 are MDHEN and SYDVKM. V usage is TRBV28 and J usage is TRBJ2-5; D gene unclear. Sequencing was performed on naive CD8+ T cells sorted from blood. This TCR was recovered from a woman aged 30 to 39 in good health. The CDR3 DNA sequence: TGTGCCAGCAGTTACGAGCTTAAAGAGACCCAGTACTTC. Its translation: CASSYELKETQYF.